The rows below give T cell receptor beta chains drawn from one sample of a study of blood T cell repertoires in COVID-19. Assay: immunoSEQ multiplex PCR; the TCRdb copy retains only in-frame clones and omits some. The data show 120,000 or so clones, with around 87% seen just once and roughly a quarter held by the top ten. Sequencing was done on a sample of peripheral blood. All receptors come from a man between 70 and 80 years old with active or convalescent COVID-19. Both conserved end residues are part of each CDR3. D genes are given only for firm matches. Some rows mark clone size as missing; the rest say once, few, many or name a class of expanded clone.

j_gene: TRBJ2-3; abundance: .; d_gene: .; v_gene: TRBV11-1; CDR3nt: TGTGCCAGCAGCTTAGGCTCAGGGTTAAACACAGATACGCAGTATTTT; CDR3aa: CASSLGSGLNTDTQYF
j_gene: TRBJ1-3; abundance: .; d_gene: TRBD1; v_gene: TRBV6-1; CDR3nt: TGTGCCAGCAGTGACCAGGGGGCAAAGGGAAACACCATATATTTT; CDR3aa: CASSDQGAKGNTIYF
j_gene: TRBJ2-2; abundance: .; d_gene: TRBD2; v_gene: TRBV19; CDR3nt: TGTGCCAGTAGTATAGGCGGGAGGGCCCGCGGGGAGCTGTTTTTT; CDR3aa: CASSIGGRARGELFF
j_gene: TRBJ1-4; abundance: .; d_gene: TRBD1; v_gene: TRBV11-2; CDR3nt: TGTGCCAGCAGCGAGGGGACAGCAGCAGTTTTT; CDR3aa: CASSEGTAAVF
j_gene: TRBJ1-5; abundance: .; d_gene: TRBD1; v_gene: TRBV18; CDR3nt: TGTGCCAGCTCACCAGGGACAGATAATCAGCCCCAGCATTTT; CDR3aa: CASSPGTDNQPQHF
j_gene: TRBJ2-7; abundance: once; d_gene: TRBD1; v_gene: TRBV2; CDR3nt: TGTGCCAGCAGGGGGACAGCCTACGAGCAGTACTTC; CDR3aa: CASRGTAYEQYF
j_gene: TRBJ1-2; abundance: .; d_gene: .; v_gene: TRBV6-5; CDR3nt: TGTGCCAGCACCCCGGACAAGTACTATGGCTACACCTTC; CDR3aa: CASTPDKYYGYTF
j_gene: TRBJ2-5; abundance: .; d_gene: .; v_gene: TRBV19; CDR3nt: TGTGCCAGTAGCCCACAGGGAGGGGAGACCCAGTACTTC; CDR3aa: CASSPQGGETQYF
j_gene: TRBJ2-3; abundance: .; d_gene: TRBD2; v_gene: TRBV4-1; CDR3nt: TGCGCCAGCAGCCCCCTAGTGGGGCGGGAGGGCACAGATACGCAGTATTTT; CDR3aa: CASSPLVGREGTDTQYF
j_gene: TRBJ1-3; abundance: .; d_gene: TRBD1; v_gene: TRBV18; CDR3nt: TGTGCCAGCTCACTAACCATACAGGGGGCAATCGGAAACACCATATATTTT; CDR3aa: CASSLTIQGAIGNTIYF
j_gene: TRBJ2-7; abundance: .; d_gene: TRBD1; v_gene: TRBV12-3/TRBV12-4; CDR3nt: TGTGCCAGCAGTATCGTACAGGGGTTCGAGCAGTACTTC; CDR3aa: CASSIVQGFEQYF
j_gene: TRBJ2-3; abundance: .; d_gene: .; v_gene: TRBV3-1/TRBV3-2; CDR3nt: TGTGCCAGCAGCGCCCCGCGTACGCAGTATTTT; CDR3aa: CASSAPRTQYF
j_gene: TRBJ1-4; abundance: .; d_gene: .; v_gene: TRBV7-8; CDR3nt: TGTGCCAGCAGCTTCCGGGGGGGTAATGAAAAACTGTTTTTT; CDR3aa: CASSFRGGNEKLFF
j_gene: TRBJ1-4; abundance: .; d_gene: .; v_gene: TRBV28; CDR3nt: TGTGCCAGCAGTCTCAGCGGGGCAACTAATGAAAAACTGTTTTTT; CDR3aa: CASSLSGATNEKLFF